The clone carrying this TCR beta chain was seen only a few times. The CDR3 runs 16 residues. Germline trimming cut 1 base from V and 2 bases from J; bases unmatched to any gene: 5. Looked up from germline, CDR1 is SGHRS and CDR2 is YFSETQ. It was uncontrolled infection, other autoimmune disease, pregnancy or lactation that excluded patients. The PBMCs were sourced from fresh peripheral blood (around 9.9 ml). The data derive from a study of T cells in Graves' hyperthyroidism and ophthalmopathy. TCR beta CDR3 region amplification was performed from RNA transcripts. A set of HTBI primers served as the primers for a first-round RT-PCR of the TCR CDR3. TCRdb itself ran the multiplex PCR reads through MiXCR, one entry per CDR3 protein. The sample lists hundreds of thousands of distinct CDR3 sequences; 15% to 20% were seen once.

Input material: blood. The J gene is TRBJ2-2, the V gene TRBV5-1; 7 bases line up with TRBD1. This receptor was identified in a woman aged 40 to 50 with Graves' ophthalmopathy. CDR3 sequence (DNA): TGCGCCAGCAGCTTGACAGGGGACCTTAACACCGGGGAGCTGTTTTTT. Translated, it gives CASSLTGDLNTGELFF.